This passage covers 20 T cell receptor beta chains from one sample sequenced in a study of shared clonotypes between healthy human individuals (dated by TCRdb to the early 2020s). The method was the immunoSEQ multiplex PCR assay. The table was pulled from immuneACCESS by TCRdb, which kept in-frame rearrangements only. Such tables lose some clones; where checked, under half of the loss comes from unresolved V genes, and the rest has no known cause. This sample has 2 million to 2.5 million clones in its table, and over 85% of those were observed once. About 0.39% of the sample belongs to the ten largest clones. The source material was naive CD4+ T cells from PBMCs. The meaning of the sample's cell subset or site label: CD45RA+ positively selected. All receptors derive from a man between 18 and 29 years old in good health. Some clones in this sample may be carry-over from other donors' samples.

The gene calls are TRBV18 and TRBJ1-2, with D hard to call. The germline V gene encodes CDR1 KGHSH and CDR2 LQKENI. V was trimmed by 2 bases and J by 4 bases, leaving 17 bases between them. The CDR3 runs 16 residues. CDR3 coding DNA: TGTGCCAGCTCACCAAATGAAGAAATCGACCCCTATGGCTACACCTTC. This encodes CASSPNEEIDPYGYTF.

A single count supports this clone. At the DNA level, this CDR3 is encoded by other sequences in the same sample as well. This chain connects TRBV18 to TRBJ2-7; 8 bases align to TRBD1. Per germline, CDR1 KGHSH and CDR2 LQKENI. The CDR3 extends over 13 amino acids. The junction had 0 bases not matched to a gene; V was cut back by 1 base and J by 4 bases. The CDR3 bases are TGTGCCAGCTCACCACGACAGGGGTACGAGCAGTACTTC. It is translated as CASSPRQGYEQYF. Using reference TRBV18 and TRBJ2-7 for the parts outside the CDR3, the full variable domain is NAGVMQNPRHLVRRRGQEARLRCSPMKGHSHVYWYRQLPEEGLKFMVYLQKENIIDESGMPKERFSAEFPKEGPSILRIQQVVRGDSAAYFCASSPRQGYEQYFGPGTRLTVT.

The chain couples TRBV7-2 to TRBJ2-5; TRBD1 matches at 8 bases. Trimming at V came to 5 bases and at J to 2 bases, leaving 4 bases not matched to a gene. CDR1 and CDR2 from the germline V gene are SGHTA and FQGNSA. The CDR3 is 14 amino acids. CDR3 protein: CASSQNRGQETQYF. In DNA form, the CDR3 reads TGTGCCAGCAGCCAGAACAGGGGGCAAGAGACCCAGTACTTC.

This chain connects TRBV5-1 to TRBJ2-7; no clear D. From germline, CDR1 is SGHRS and CDR2 YFSETQ. V was trimmed by 0 bases and J by 6 bases, leaving 10 bases between them. The CDR3 covers 13 residues. The CDR3 is CASSLVEGFEQYF. CDR3 DNA sequence: TGCGCCAGCAGCTTGGTTGAAGGGTTCGAGCAGTACTTC.

This chain links TRBV19 with TRBJ2-3; D perhaps matches TRBD2 (6 bases). There are 13 residues in the CDR3. Looked up from germline, CDR1 is LNHDA and CDR2 is SQIVND (reference sequence). The V gene lost 5 bases and the J gene lost 6 bases, with 12 bases spanning the gap. CDR3 residues: CASSPLRGDTQYF. Here the CDR3 DNA reads TGTGCCAGTAGTCCACTACGGGGGGATACGCAGTATTTT.

This sequence joins TRBV7-9 and TRBJ1-2; 8 positions match TRBD1. The V gene's germline CDR1 is SEHNR and CDR2 FQNEAQ (reference sequence). After removal of 4 bases from V and 4 bases from J, the junction contained 11 bases not matched to a gene. There are 16 residues in the CDR3. In DNA, the CDR3 is TGTGCCAGCAGCTCAGGGGGCCCCTTCCTAGTCTATGGCTACACCTTC. Its protein product is CASSSGGPFLVYGYTF.

A few counts support this clone. This sequence joins TRBV25-1 and TRBJ1-1, with D hard to call. Trimming left V 3 bases short and J 7 bases short, with 15 bases between. The CDR3 loop spans 14 amino acids. Germline-derived CDR1 and CDR2 are MGHDK and SYGVNS. The CDR3 reads CASSDGQTTDEAFF. The DNA of the CDR3 is TGTGCCAGCAGTGACGGGCAAACGACGGATGAAGCTTTCTTT.

V and J are TRBV15 and TRBJ1-1; D might be TRBD1 (6 bases). Trimming took off 0 bases at V and 5 bases at J, with 13 bases between the two ends. This CDR3 comprises 15 residues. Germline assignment: CDR1 LNHNV and CDR2 YYDKDF (reference sequence). The CDR3 region is CATSREGRGRTEAFF. As DNA, the CDR3 is TGTGCCACCAGCAGAGAGGGCAGGGGCAGGACTGAAGCTTTCTTT.

The V call is TRBV5-1, the J call TRBJ1-1; D gene unclear. The CDR3 extends over 15 amino acids. Germline CDR1 and CDR2: SGHRS and YFSETQ. Trimming removed 3 bases from V and 3 bases from J, with 15 bases in between. The CDR3 reads CASSSDGQTHTEAFF. DNA for the CDR3: TGCGCCAGCAGCTCGGACGGGCAGACCCACACTGAAGCTTTCTTT.

The chain couples TRBV7-8 to TRBJ1-2; D not certain. Germline CDR1 SGHVS, CDR2 FQNEAQ. V lost 5 bases and J lost 2, with 12 bases in between. There are 14 residues in the CDR3. The CDR3 bases are TGTGCCAGCAGCCCCTCCGGGAAGAACTATGGCTACACCTTC. The encoded protein is CASSPSGKNYGYTF.

V and J are TRBV28 and TRBJ2-5; D is uncertain. The CDR3 has 12 residues. V was trimmed by 3 bases and J by 1 base, leaving 3 bases between them. Per the germline V gene, CDR1 is MDHEN and CDR2 is SYDVKM. The CDR3 region has the DNA TGTGCCAGCAGTTTTGTCCAAGAGACCCAGTACTTC. Its protein product is CASSFVQETQYF.

The chain carries TRBV15 and TRBJ1-2; D may be TRBD1 (6 bases). This CDR3 region has 14 residues. V gave up 5 bases and J gave up 8 bases, with 18 bases separating them. Germline V gene data show CDR1 as LNHNV and CDR2 as YYDKDF (reference sequence). The CDR3 DNA reads as TGTGCCACCAGCGGGGACATCCTCGTAGGGGGCTACACCTTC. Its translation: CATSGDILVGGYTF.

The chain joins TRBV9 to TRBJ2-3; no firm D call. V lost 0 bases and J lost 5, with 7 bases in between. The CDR3 sequence is 13 residues long. Germline V gene lookup returns CDR1 SGDLS and CDR2 YYNGEE. CDR3 DNA sequence: TGTGCCAGCAGCGTAGTTGTAGGAGATACGCAGTATTTT. This codes for CASSVVVGDTQYF.

This clone was seen more than once but under ten times. V is TRBV28 and J is TRBJ1-5, with D unclear. V shed 2 bases and J shed 11 bases, with 13 bases lying between them. The CDR3 loop spans 13 amino acids. Germline CDR1 MDHEN, CDR2 SYDVKM. The CDR3 DNA reads TGTGCCAGCAGTTTAATCCCTTTGGTCGCCCAGCATTTT. Protein product: CASSLIPLVAQHF.

The genes are TRBV9 and TRBJ1-2, with 8 bases identical to TRBD1. Germline-derived CDR1 and CDR2 are SGDLS and YYNGEE. This CDR3 has 15 residues. V shed 2 bases and J 4 bases; nucleotides not matched to a gene: 7. CDR3 sequence (DNA): TGTGCCAGCAGCGTCCGAAGACAGGGGTTCTATGGCTACACCTTC. Translation: CASSVRRQGFYGYTF.

This clone was counted once. The chain links TRBV28 to TRBJ1-2, with unresolved D. Germline values: CDR1 MDHEN, CDR2 SYDVKM. This CDR3 has 14 amino acids. V was cut by 2 bases and J by 8 bases, with 15 bases left in between. As DNA, the CDR3 is TGTGCCAGCAGTTTAGTCAAAGGGCTGGGAGGCTACACCTTC. As protein: CASSLVKGLGGYTF.

The rearrangement uses TRBV10-3 and TRBJ2-3; D might be TRBD1 or TRBD2, each matching 6 bases. CDR3 length equals 15 residues. V was pared by 7 bases and J by 0 bases, with 14 bases between. Per germline, CDR1 ENHRY and CDR2 SYGVKD. CDR3: CAINEGGSSTDTQYF. The CDR3 coding sequence is TGTGCCATCAACGAGGGGGGTTCTAGCACAGATACGCAGTATTTT.

V is TRBV10-3 and J is TRBJ1-5; possibly TRBD1 for D (6 bases). V was cut by 6 bases and J by 2 bases, with 8 bases left in between. Germline V CDR1 and CDR2: ENHRY, SYGVKD. There are 13 residues in the CDR3. The CDR3, as DNA: TGTGCCATCAGAGGGGGGGGCAATCAGCCCCAGCATTTT. Its translation: CAIRGGGNQPQHF.

The chain is built from TRBV6-5 and TRBJ2-1; D is ambiguous. CDR3 length: 13 residues. Germline-derived CDR1 and CDR2 are MNHEY and SVGAGI. Trimming removed 2 bases from V and 3 bases from J, with 5 bases in between. The CDR3 reads CASSYTFYNEQFF. The CDR3 DNA sequence: TGTGCCAGCAGTTACACCTTCTACAATGAGCAGTTCTTC.

V gene TRBV2 combines with J gene TRBJ1-5, with no clear D. Germline CDR1 SNHLY, CDR2 FYNNEI. The CDR3 consists of 12 residues. Trimming removed 4 bases from V and 5 bases from J, with 6 bases in between. The CDR3 nucleotides are TGTGCCAGCAGTGTAGGTGATCAGCCCCAGCATTTT. Translation: CASSVGDQPQHF.